The 17 T cell receptor beta chains listed next were all sequenced from one sample in a study of T cell repertoires in cytomegalovirus infection (dated by TCRdb to between 2018 and 2021). The sample was run on an Illumina HiSeq 1500. Through fastp at Q25 and MiXCR, TCRdb rebuilt clones from the public reads, retaining in-frame beta chains. Each CDR3 protein gets just one entry, which takes the most common genes and DNA from the rows behind it. Counted in this sample were about 490,000 distinct CDR3 sequences; about 26% of them appeared once. Jointly, the top ten make up about 13% of the sample. Sequencing used PBMCs. All receptors derive from a human donor in good health (CMV status not recorded). Some clones in this sample may be carry-over from other donors' samples.

The chain recombines TRBV10-3 with TRBJ2-6, with D maybe TRBD2 (7 bases). This CDR3 spans 15 amino acids. V dropped 10 bases and J dropped 3 bases, with 16 bases sitting between them. Germline loops: CDR1 ENHRY, CDR2 SYGVKD. CDR3: CATRGDIHGANVLTF. CDR3 DNA: TGTGCCACCCGGGGGGACATTCATGGGGCCAACGTCCTGACTTTC.

This sequence joins TRBV30 and TRBJ2-4; D unclear. Germline values: CDR1 GTSNPN, CDR2 SVGIG (reference sequence). The CDR3 consists of 12 residues. V was shortened by 0 bases and J by 10 bases, with 10 bases between the two germline ends. CDR3 loop: CAWSVGQRIQYF. CDR3 bases: TGTGCCTGGAGTGTAGGCCAGAGGATTCAGTACTTC.

This clonotype was observed at least ten times. The CDR3 nucleotides read TGTGCCAGCAGGGCGGGACTAGCGGGAGTCCATGAGCAGTTCTTC. This sequence encodes CASRAGLAGVHEQFF. V and J are TRBV7-2 and TRBJ2-1, with TRBD2 identical over 14 bases. CDR1 is SGHTA and CDR2 is FQGNSA in the germline V gene. Trimming took 6 bases from V and 8 from J; bases not matched to a gene: 6. The CDR3 is 15 amino acids.

This clonotype was found once. The rearrangement uses TRBV29-1 and TRBJ1-1; TRBD1 aligns across 7 bases. This CDR3 is built from 14 residues. Germline lookup yields CDR1 SQVTM and CDR2 ANQGSEA. The junction had 10 bases not matched to a gene; V was cut back by 5 bases and J by 4 bases. The CDR3, as DNA: TGCAGCGTTACAATCCAGGGGGGGGTCACTGAAGCTTTCTTT. It specifies CSVTIQGGVTEAFF.

The J gene is TRBJ2-6, the V gene TRBV29-1; D is uncertain. V gave up 1 base and J gave up 2 bases, with 6 bases separating them. From germline, CDR1 is SQVTM and CDR2 ANQGSEA. The length of the CDR3 is 14 residues. The CDR3: CSVEGLTGANVLTF. CDR3 nucleotides: TGCAGCGTTGAAGGTCTAACTGGGGCCAACGTCCTGACTTTC.

The CDR3: CATSDPGTGIHEQFF. DNA of the CDR3: TGTGCCACCAGTGATCCCGGGACAGGGATCCATGAGCAGTTCTTC. The chain links TRBV24-1 to TRBJ2-1; TRBD1 agrees at 9 bases. Per the germline V gene, CDR1 is KGHDR and CDR2 is SFDVKD. The ends lost 3 bases at V and 8 bases at J; junction bases unmatched: 7. This CDR3 has 15 residues.

V is TRBV2 and J is TRBJ1-1; tentative D call: TRBD1 (5 bases). From germline, CDR1 is SNHLY and CDR2 FYNNEI. CDR3 length: 14 amino acids. V was cut by 8 bases and J by 1 base, with 14 bases left in between. CDR3 in amino acids: CASDPGRGNTEAFF. The DNA of the CDR3 is TGTGCCAGCGACCCGGGGAGGGGGAACACTGAAGCTTTCTTT.

This clonotype was seen a few times. The chain couples TRBV20-1 to TRBJ2-3; the D is unclear. The CDR3 spans 14 residues. Germline CDR1 and CDR2: DFQATT and SNEGSKA (reference sequence). Trimming shortened V by 0 bases and J by 0 bases, and 7 bases separated the two germline ends. In DNA form, the CDR3 reads TGCAGTGCTAGAGAGGCGGTTAGCACAGATACGCAGTATTTT. This codes for CSAREAVSTDTQYF.

V is TRBV7-9 and J is TRBJ1-2; TRBD1 matches at 7 bases. CDR3 length equals 14 residues. J lost 6 bases, V lost 5 bases, and 9 bases had no gene match. Germline-derived CDR1 and CDR2 are SEHNR and FQNEAQ (reference sequence). The CDR3 DNA sequence: TGTGCCAGCAGCGGGGCTGGACAGGTCCATGGCTACACCTTC. Residues: CASSGAGQVHGYTF.

In this sample, this clonotype turned up many times. This chain uses TRBV7-2 with TRBJ2-1, with 11 bases that match TRBD2. CDR1 is SGHTA and CDR2 is FQGNSA in the germline V gene. Trimming at V came to 1 base and at J to 10 bases, leaving 3 bases not matched to a gene. This CDR3 is built from 14 residues. The CDR3 loop is CASSLELAGVEQFF. CDR3 DNA: TGTGCCAGCAGCTTAGAACTAGCGGGAGTCGAGCAGTTCTTC.

This clonotype was observed at least ten times. This chain links TRBV6-2 or TRBV6-3 with TRBJ2-4; 9 bases fit TRBD2. Trimming at V came to 8 bases and at J to 0 bases, leaving 5 bases not matched to a gene. Per the germline V gene, CDR1 is MNHEY and CDR2 is SVGEGT. The CDR3 is 15 amino acids. CDR3 nucleotides: TGTGCCAGCGAGAGCGGGGGGCTAGCCAAAAACATTCAGTACTTC. Translation: CASESGGLAKNIQYF.

This clonotype was counted only a few times. The J gene is TRBJ2-1, the V gene TRBV28; D perhaps matches TRBD2 (6 bases). CDR3 size: 14 residues. V lost 1 base and J 15 bases, leaving 19 bases between the germline ends. The V gene's germline CDR1 is MDHEN and CDR2 SYDVKM. The DNA for the CDR3 is TGTGCCAGCAGTTTATCGTCCCGGGAGACTGGACGGTTCTTC. Its protein product is CASSLSSRETGRFF.

V is TRBV18 and J is TRBJ2-2; 9 positions match TRBD2. This CDR3 is 18 amino acids long. Germline V CDR1 and CDR2: KGHSH, LQKENI. Unmatched junction bases numbered 7, after V lost 2 bases and J lost 0 bases. The CDR3 is CASSPFPAGGSNTGELFF. In DNA, the CDR3 is TGTGCCAGCTCACCATTCCCAGCGGGAGGATCGAACACCGGGGAGCTGTTTTTT.

This chain links TRBV11-1 with TRBJ2-7; 10 nucleotides align to TRBD1. V trimming: 4 bases; J trimming: 3 bases; junction bases outside the gene matches: 9. Per germline, CDR1 SGHAT and CDR2 FQDESV (reference sequence). The CDR3 covers 16 residues. The CDR3 coding sequence is TGTGCCAGCAGCTCCTCCCCAGGGACAGGGGACTACGAGCAGTACTTC. Protein: CASSSSPGTGDYEQYF.

The V and J genes are TRBV12-3 or TRBV12-4 and TRBJ2-1, with 9 bases lining up with TRBD2. CDR3 size: 16 residues. J lost 6 bases, V lost 5 bases, and 11 bases had no gene match. Written as DNA, the CDR3 is TGTGCCAGCAGTCTTATAGCGGGAGTGGGGTTCAATGAGCAGTTCTTC. Translated, it gives CASSLIAGVGFNEQFF.

This clonotype has more than one count but fewer than ten. This sequence joins TRBV7-6 and TRBJ2-3, with 13 bases identical to TRBD2. CDR1 is SGHVS, CDR2 FNYEAQ, per germline. V gave up 5 bases and J gave up 8 bases; unmatched junction bases: 10. The CDR3 extends over 16 amino acids. The CDR3 DNA is TGTGCCAGCAGCCTAGGGACTAGCGGGACGAGTGGTACGCAGTATTTT. Translated, it gives CASSLGTSGTSGTQYF.

V is TRBV6-8 and J is TRBJ2-1; 9 bases agree with TRBD1. The CDR3 extends over 15 amino acids. CDR1 is MNHGY, CDR2 SAAAGT, per germline. J was trimmed by 5 bases and V by 1 base; bases with no gene match: 3. The CDR3 region is CASSYFGTGNNEQFF. CDR3 sequence (DNA): TGTGCCAGCAGTTACTTCGGGACAGGGAACAATGAGCAGTTCTTC.